These T cell receptor beta chains were read from a single sample in a study of identical twins. TCRdb re-called the 5' RACE reads with MiXCR, one entry per CDR3 protein. The sample has 500,000 to 600,000 distinct CDR3 sequences, around 20% seen once. The sample was also linked to a second study, of T cells expressing NK-cell markers.

The sequenced sample was CD4+ T cells sorted from blood. Receptors were obtained from a woman aged 18-29 years in good health. The CDR3 runs from the conserved cysteine through the conserved F or W. The D gene is left open where the match is weak. Expanded clones get a size class; other rows say once, few or many, or leave the size out.

J: TRBJ2-3
V: TRBV20-1
size: few
D: NA
CDR3: CSARDHTDTQYF
DNA: TGCAGTGCTAGGGATCACACAGATACGCAGTATTTT

J: TRBJ2-4
V: TRBV4-3
size: many
D: TRBD2
CDR3: CASSQEGGLASNIQYF
DNA: TGCGCCAGCAGCCAAGAAGGAGGACTAGCTTCAAACATTCAGTACTTC

J: TRBJ2-7
V: TRBV5-1
size: few
D: TRBD1
CDR3: CASSGLGQADEQYF
DNA: TGCGCCAGCAGCGGCCTTGGACAGGCGGACGAGCAGTACTTC

J: TRBJ1-1
V: TRBV30
size: few
D: NA
CDR3: CACGRTEAFF
DNA: TGTGCCTGCGGGCGCACTGAAGCTTTCTTT

J: TRBJ1-1
V: TRBV6-2/TRBV6-3
size: NA
D: NA
CDR3: CASSSAGSNTEAFF
DNA: TGTGCCAGCAGCTCGGCAGGCTCGAACACTGAAGCTTTCTTT

J: TRBJ2-1
V: TRBV5-1
size: few
D: NA
CDR3: CASSLFSRSYNEQFF
DNA: TGCGCCAGCAGCTTGTTTTCGCGCTCCTACAATGAGCAGTTCTTC

J: TRBJ1-1
V: TRBV12-3/TRBV12-4
size: few
D: NA
CDR3: CASSLSGGITEAFF
DNA: TGTGCCAGCAGTTTAAGTGGGGGTATCACTGAAGCTTTCTTT

J: TRBJ2-2
V: TRBV19
size: NA
D: NA
CDR3: CASSVAGAAGELFF
DNA: TGTGCCAGTAGTGTCGCAGGGGCGGCCGGGGAGCTGTTTTTT

J: TRBJ2-3
V: TRBV10-3
size: NA
D: NA
CDR3: CAISLSLAGSTDTQYF
DNA: TGTGCCATCAGCCTGTCCCTGGCGGGGAGCACAGATACGCAGTATTTT

J: TRBJ2-7
V: TRBV5-1
size: once
D: NA
CDR3: CASSFLDSNCEQYF
DNA: TGCGCCAGCAGCTTCCTGGACAGCAACTGCGAGCAGTACTTC

J: TRBJ1-2
V: TRBV19
size: NA
D: NA
CDR3: CASRFGGTNYGYTF
DNA: TGTGCCAGTAGGTTCGGCGGAACTAACTATGGCTACACCTTC